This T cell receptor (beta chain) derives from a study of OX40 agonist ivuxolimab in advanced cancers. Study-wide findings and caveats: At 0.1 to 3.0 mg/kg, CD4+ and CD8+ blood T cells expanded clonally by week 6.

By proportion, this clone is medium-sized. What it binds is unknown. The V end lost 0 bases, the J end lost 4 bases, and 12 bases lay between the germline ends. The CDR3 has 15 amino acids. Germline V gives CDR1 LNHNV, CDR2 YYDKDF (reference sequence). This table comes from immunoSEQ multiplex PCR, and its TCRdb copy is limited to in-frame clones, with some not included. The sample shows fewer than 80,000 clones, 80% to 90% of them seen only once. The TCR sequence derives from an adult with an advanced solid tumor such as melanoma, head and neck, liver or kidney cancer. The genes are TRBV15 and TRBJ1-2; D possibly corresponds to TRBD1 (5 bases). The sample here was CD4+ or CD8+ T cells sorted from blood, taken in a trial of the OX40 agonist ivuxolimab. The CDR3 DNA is TGTGCCACCAGCAGAGATTCCCAGGGTTCCTATGGCTACACCTTC. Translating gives CATSRDSQGSYGYTF.